Described below is a single T cell receptor beta chain sequence and its context. The repertoire was sequenced with immunoSEQ multiplex PCR; TCRdb's copy has only in-frame clones and lacks some. Among around 30,000 clones listed, about 77% were seen once. This sample stems from a study of preoperative IRX-2 immunotherapy in early breast cancer. Treatment in this sample: preoperative locoregional IRX-2 cytokine immunotherapy. Samples came from a phase Ib trial of preoperative locoregional IRX-2 cytokine immunotherapy. V gave up 5 bases and J gave up 5 bases; unmatched junction bases: 14. Per the germline V gene, CDR1 is SGHVS and CDR2 is FQNEAQ. CDR3 length: 18 residues.

The TCR was taken from a human donor with breast cancer. The specimen was lymph node tissue, collected before IRX-2 immunotherapy. V is TRBV7-8 and J is TRBJ2-2; 10 bases are a match to TRBD2. The CDR3 DNA follows: TGTGCCAGCAGCCAAGAGCGGAGGACTAGCGGCCCAACCGGGGAGCTGTTTTTT. It specifies CASSQERRTSGPTGELFF.